Below are 2 T cell receptor beta chains sequenced from a single sample in a study of T cells in Graves' hyperthyroidism and ophthalmopathy. Amplification yielded TCR beta CDR3 regions, with RNA transcripts as the source. TCR CDR3 regions were first amplified by RT-PCR with HTBI primers. TCRdb used MiXCR to reprocess the multiplex PCR reads, holding one entry per CDR3 protein. The table has 700,000 or so distinct CDR3 sequences, about 17% seen once. The sequencing input was blood. Receptors originate from a man aged 18-30 years with Graves' hyperthyroidism.

This clonotype was detected many times. The chain is built from TRBV28 and TRBJ2-7; D call uncertain. V lost 5 bases, J lost 3 bases, and 14 bases lay in between. This CDR3 region has 14 residues. The germline gives CDR1 MDHEN, CDR2 SYDVKM. The CDR3 reads CASSPPDLFYEQYF. The CDR3 bases are TGTGCCAGCAGTCCACCTGACCTCTTCTACGAGCAGTACTTC.

This clonotype turned up a few times. V is TRBV6-5 and J is TRBJ1-1; unclear D gene. This CDR3 region has 15 residues. Germline assignment: CDR1 MNHEY and CDR2 SVGAGI. Trimming took off 2 bases at V and 5 bases at J, with 15 bases between the two ends. DNA of the CDR3: TGTGCCAGCAGTTACGGAGGGTCAGGAGGGACTGAAGCTTTCTTT. Residues: CASSYGGSGGTEAFF.